The clone carrying this T cell receptor (beta chain) showed up just a few times. This sample is drawn from a study of identical twins. MiXCR, applied by TCRdb to the 5' RACE reads, yields one record per CDR3 protein. Of hundreds of thousands of distinct CDR3 sequences listed, around an eighth are singletons. The germline V and J ends were trimmed by 4 bases and 5 bases, with 11 bases remaining between them. The CDR3 runs 14 residues. Germline V lookup: CDR1 SEHNR, CDR2 FQNEAQ (reference sequence). The sample was also linked to a second study, of yellow fever vaccine responses in identical twins.

The sequenced sample was PBMCs. This receptor was identified in a woman between 18 and 30 years old in good health. The chain carries TRBV7-9 and TRBJ2-2; D is possibly TRBD1 or TRBD2 (5 bases each). The CDR3 loop is CASSSGPWTGELFF. The CDR3 DNA reads as TGTGCCAGCAGCTCGGGACCGTGGACCGGGGAGCTGTTTTTT.